One and the same sample provided the 22 T cell receptor beta chains below, sequenced in a study of PD-1 blockade in classical Hodgkin lymphoma. Documented time point: cycle 4 day 1 (C4D1), after more than 5 weeks of nivolumab. Relapse after autologous stem cell transplantation occurred in every patient, and brentuximab vedotin exposure varied. Sequencing was performed with immunoSEQ multiplex PCR; in TCRdb, only in-frame clones are kept and a portion is missing. The table lists 50,000 to 65,000 clones, about 90% of them singletons, with over 9% in the top ten. The source was peripheral blood mononuclear cells (PBMCs), collected before the fourth cycle of nivolumab. The receptors derive from a human donor with classical Hodgkin lymphoma.

The chain carries TRBV5-1 and TRBJ2-3; D is undetermined. CDR3 size: 14 residues. Deletions cut 4 bases from V and 2 bases from J, with 11 bases between. Germline V gene data show CDR1 as SGHRS and CDR2 as YFSETQ. CDR3 in amino acids: CASSPDPYTDTQYF. CDR3 DNA: TGCGCCAGCAGCCCAGACCCGTACACAGATACGCAGTATTTT.

The rearrangement joins TRBV15 to TRBJ2-6; D might be TRBD1 (5 bases). Per the germline V gene, CDR1 is LNHNV and CDR2 is YYDKDF (reference sequence). V was shortened by 5 bases and J by 10 bases, with 15 bases between the two germline ends. The CDR3 sequence is 14 residues long. CDR3 DNA sequence: TGTGCCACCAGCGGAGTAGAGGACACAAACGTCCTGACTTTC. Its translation is CATSGVEDTNVLTF.

The chain employs TRBV29-1 and TRBJ2-3; 9 positions agree with TRBD1. The CDR3 runs 17 residues. Germline V gene lookup returns CDR1 SQVTM and CDR2 ANQGSEA. J gave up 4 bases and V 6 bases, and 17 bases lay outside the gene matches. The CDR3 here is CSVVPVPGQGFADTQYF. CDR3 in DNA: TGCAGCGTCGTACCCGTACCGGGACAGGGATTTGCAGATACGCAGTATTTT.

As concerns this clone: Distinct nucleotide sequences in the sample also encode this CDR3. This chain connects TRBV19 to TRBJ1-5; tentatively, D is TRBD1 (5 bases). CDR3 size: 13 residues. The germline V gene has CDR1 LNHDA and CDR2 SQIVND (reference sequence). V dropped 6 bases and J dropped 2 bases, with 8 bases sitting between them. The CDR3 loop reads CASRGTGNQPQHF. CDR3 DNA: TGTGCCAGTAGGGGGACGGGCAATCAGCCCCAGCATTTT.

Turning to this clone: At one end the junction does not follow the germline gene, possibly because of a read error. The chain has TRBV19 and TRBJ1-6; D is unclear. CDR1 and CDR2 (germline): LNHDA, SQIVND (reference sequence). This CDR3 is built from 17 residues. CDR3 residues: CASSVDGVSSYNSPLHF. In DNA, the CDR3 is TGTGCCAGTAGTGTAGACGGCGTAAGCTCCTATAATTCACCCCTCCACTTT.

The chain recombines TRBV6-4 with TRBJ2-3; 11 bases line up with TRBD2. The CDR3 consists of 15 residues. Germline V gives CDR1 MRHNA, CDR2 SNTAGT. The J segment lost 6 bases and the V segment lost 4 bases, leaving 6 bases of the junction unmatched. CDR3 coding DNA: TGTGCCAGCAGTGTGACGACTAGCGGGGTGGATACGCAGTATTTT. Its protein is CASSVTTSGVDTQYF.

This chain joins TRBV6-5 and TRBJ1-2, with D perhaps matching TRBD1 (5 bases). Between the trimmed V and J ends, which lost 2 bases and 6 bases, there was a span of 10 bases. This CDR3 comprises 13 residues. Germline V gene data show CDR1 as MNHEY and CDR2 as SVGAGI. The CDR3 protein is CASSYQGTDGYTF. As DNA, the CDR3 is TGTGCCAGCAGTTACCAGGGAACGGATGGCTACACCTTC.

CDR3 nucleotide sequence: TGTGCCAGCAGCGTAGTAGGGGAAATCACAGATACGCAGTATTTT. Encoded protein: CASSVVGEITDTQYF. This chain links TRBV9 with TRBJ2-3; tentatively, D is TRBD1 (5 bases). There are 15 residues in the CDR3. The V end was cut by 0 bases, the J end by 2 bases, with 10 bases between. The germline V gene has CDR1 SGDLS and CDR2 YYNGEE.

V and J are TRBV5-1 and TRBJ2-1; the D gene is possibly TRBD2 (7 bases). This CDR3 has 14 residues. Trimming stripped 2 bases from V and 8 bases from J, with 14 bases between. Per the germline V gene, CDR1 is SGHRS and CDR2 is YFSETQ. The CDR3 reads CASSFGGPVDEQFF. As DNA, the CDR3 is TGCGCCAGCAGCTTCGGGGGGCCGGTGGATGAGCAGTTCTTC. Complete variable domain (other parts from reference TRBV5-1 and TRBJ2-1): KAGVTQTPRYLIKTRGQQVTLSCSPISGHRSVSWYQQTPGQGLQFLFEYFSETQRNKGNFPGRFSGRQFSNSRSEMNVSTLELGDSALYLCASSFGGPVDEQFFGPGTRLTVL.

The chain links TRBV15 to TRBJ2-1; 7 positions agree with TRBD2. V shed 0 bases and J 7 bases; nucleotides not matched to a gene: 6. The CDR3 is 15 residues long. CDR1 and CDR2 from the germline V gene are LNHNV and YYDKDF (reference sequence). CDR3 coding DNA: TGTGCCACCAGCAGAGACCGCGGGGGACCAAATGAGCAGTTCTTC. It is translated as CATSRDRGGPNEQFF.

V gene TRBV7-2 combines with J gene TRBJ2-7, with D perhaps TRBD2 (6 bases). The CDR3 loop spans 14 amino acids. Trimming removed 5 bases from V and 4 bases from J, with 15 bases in between. Germline values: CDR1 SGHTA, CDR2 FQGNSA. CDR3 nucleotides: TGTGCCAGCAGCCCGAATCGGGACTCGTACGAGCAGTACTTC. This encodes CASSPNRDSYEQYF.

This sequence joins TRBV18 and TRBJ1-3; D is ambiguous. Germline V gene data show CDR1 as KGHSH and CDR2 as LQKENI. The CDR3 runs 13 residues. Trimming took 5 bases from V and 0 from J, leaving 5 bases between them. CDR3 amino acids: CASSESSGNTIYF. The CDR3 nucleotides read TGTGCCAGCTCAGAGAGCTCTGGAAACACCATATATTTT.

The V call is TRBV10-2, the J call TRBJ2-5; D may be TRBD1 (5 bases). This CDR3 region has 16 residues. Germline V gene lookup returns CDR1 WSHSY and CDR2 SAAADI. V was trimmed by 6 bases and J by 5 bases, leaving 22 bases between them. The CDR3 loop reads CASSASGQGRGETQYF. The CDR3 DNA sequence: TGCGCCAGCAGCGCGTCCGGGCAGGGAAGAGGCGAGACCCAGTACTTC.

The chain recombines TRBV7-9 with TRBJ2-7; D unclear. The germline gives CDR1 SEHNR, CDR2 FQNEAQ (reference sequence). This CDR3 has 13 amino acids. Trimming removed 5 bases from V and 5 bases from J, with 13 bases in between. CDR3 bases: TGTGCCAGCAGCCCCCCCGTGCAGGACGAGCAGTACTTC. It specifies CASSPPVQDEQYF.

The V and J genes are TRBV10-1 and TRBJ1-1; 10 bases match TRBD1. Germline V CDR1 and CDR2: WNHNN, SYGVQD (reference sequence). This CDR3 has 15 residues. V lost 8 bases to trimming and J lost 1 base; unmatched junction nucleotides: 7. CDR3 bases: TGCGCCAGCGGGGACAGGGGTTGGGAGAACACTGAAGCTTTCTTT. Translated, it gives CASGDRGWENTEAFF.

The chain combines TRBV30 with TRBJ2-7, with D possibly called TRBD1 or TRBD2 (5 bases each). V lost 5 bases to trimming and J lost 4 bases, with 18 bases between them. Germline values: CDR1 GTSNPN, CDR2 SVGIG (reference sequence). CDR3 size: 14 residues. The CDR3 sequence: CAWAGAVDSYEQYF. DNA of the CDR3: TGTGCCTGGGCCGGGGCAGTGGATTCGTACGAGCAGTACTTC.

The V call is TRBV19, the J call TRBJ1-5; 11 nucleotides agree with TRBD1. Germline V gives CDR1 LNHDA, CDR2 SQIVND (reference sequence). Trimming at V came to 7 bases and at J to 4 bases, leaving 18 bases not matched to a gene. The CDR3 is made up of 19 amino acids. The CDR3 sequence: CASNIRTGGSRRSNQPQHF. The CDR3 DNA follows: TGTGCCAGTAACATTAGGACAGGGGGCTCCCGCCGGTCTAATCAGCCCCAGCATTTT.

J is TRBJ2-7 and V is TRBV11-2; no clear D. Trimming stripped 1 base from V and 0 bases from J, with 4 bases between. The CDR3 runs 13 residues. Germline assignment: CDR1 SGHAT and CDR2 FQNNGV. This CDR3 is CASSLGGSYEQYF. DNA of the CDR3: TGTGCCAGCAGCTTAGGCGGCTCCTACGAGCAGTACTTC.

This rearrangement joins TRBV7-2 to TRBJ2-3; D possibly uses TRBD1 or TRBD2 (5 bases each). V gave up 3 bases and J gave up 0 bases, with 7 bases separating them. Germline lookup yields CDR1 SGHTA and CDR2 FQGNSA. The CDR3 length is 14 residues. In nucleotides, the CDR3 is TGTGCCAGCAGCTTCGGGGCTAGCACAGATACGCAGTATTTT. Protein sequence: CASSFGASTDTQYF.

The chain carries TRBV27 and TRBJ2-1; no firm D call. The germline V and J ends were trimmed by 8 bases and 2 bases, with 13 bases remaining between them. Germline V gene lookup returns CDR1 MNHEY and CDR2 SMNVEV (reference sequence). The CDR3 spans 14 residues. The CDR3 here is CASAQGPAYNEQFF. DNA for the CDR3: TGTGCCAGCGCCCAAGGTCCGGCCTACAATGAGCAGTTCTTC.

This clone appeared a few times. V usage is TRBV5-8 and J usage is TRBJ1-3; 7 bases fit TRBD1. Unmatched junction bases numbered 7, after V lost 4 bases and J lost 0 bases. CDR1 SGHTS and CDR2 YDEGEE come from the germline V gene. The CDR3 runs 16 residues. CDR3 region: CASSPPRGNSGNTIYF. DNA for the CDR3: TGTGCCAGCAGCCCCCCCAGGGGGAACTCTGGAAACACCATATATTTT. The full variable domain, its missing parts supplied by reference TRBV5-8 and TRBJ1-3, is EAGVTQSPTHLIKTRGQQATLRCSPISGHTSVYWYQQALGLGLQFLLWYDEGEERNRGNFPPRFSGRQFPNYSSELNVNALELEDSALYLCASSPPRGNSGNTIYFGEGSWLTVV.

The V and J genes are TRBV15 and TRBJ2-5, with D unclear. Germline V gene lookup returns CDR1 LNHNV and CDR2 YYDKDF (reference sequence). V was shortened by 0 bases and J by 5 bases, with 7 bases between the two germline ends. The CDR3 consists of 13 residues. CDR3 sequence reads: CATSRDRVETQYF. The CDR3 DNA is TGTGCCACCAGCAGAGATCGGGTGGAGACCCAGTACTTC.